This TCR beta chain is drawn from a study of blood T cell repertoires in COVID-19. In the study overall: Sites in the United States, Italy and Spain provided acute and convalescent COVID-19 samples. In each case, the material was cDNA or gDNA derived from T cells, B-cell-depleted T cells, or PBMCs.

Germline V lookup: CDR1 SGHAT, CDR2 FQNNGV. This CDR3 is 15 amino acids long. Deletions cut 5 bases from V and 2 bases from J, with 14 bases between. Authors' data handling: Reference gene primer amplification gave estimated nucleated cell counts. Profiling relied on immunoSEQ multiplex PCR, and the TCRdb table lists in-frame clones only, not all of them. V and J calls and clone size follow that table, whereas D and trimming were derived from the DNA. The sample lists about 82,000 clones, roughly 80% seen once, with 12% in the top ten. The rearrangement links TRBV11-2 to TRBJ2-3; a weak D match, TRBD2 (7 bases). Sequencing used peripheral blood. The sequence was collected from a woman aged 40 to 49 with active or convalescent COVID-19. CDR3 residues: CASSPRGGDTDTQYF. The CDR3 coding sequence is TGTGCCAGCAGCCCCAGGGGAGGGGACACAGATACGCAGTATTTT.